This TCR beta chain is drawn from a study of T cell repertoires in cytomegalovirus infection. Study-level background: It can be stated that public TCR beta signatures indicated CMV infection as well as a matching HLA type.

Via MiXCR, TCRdb re-called the reads, giving one row per CDR3 protein. The sample has about 830,000 distinct CDR3 sequences, 30% to 35% seen once; the top ten hold 9.5% to 15%. There are 15 residues in the CDR3. With 2 bases clipped from V and 4 bases from J, the junction kept 6 bases outside the gene matches. A word on this clonotype: Its specificity is unknown.

Whole-study results and caveats: The study found HLA-C-restricted CMV-specific TCR beta clonotypes dominating the ex vivo response. Using cumulative public TCR beta family frequency, the authors identified those who carried CMV together with the relevant HLA.

This receptor was taken from a human donor in good health (CMV status not recorded). Some clones in this sample may be carry-over from other donors' samples. The sample was cultured CD8+ T cells from PBMCs, taken from culture after CMV antigen stimulation. This sequence joins TRBV12-3 or TRBV12-4 and TRBJ2-3; 7 bases line up with TRBD2. The CDR3 nucleotides are TGTGCCAGCAGTTTAAGCCTAGCGGCTGCAGATACGCAGTATTTT. Its protein product is CASSLSLAAADTQYF.